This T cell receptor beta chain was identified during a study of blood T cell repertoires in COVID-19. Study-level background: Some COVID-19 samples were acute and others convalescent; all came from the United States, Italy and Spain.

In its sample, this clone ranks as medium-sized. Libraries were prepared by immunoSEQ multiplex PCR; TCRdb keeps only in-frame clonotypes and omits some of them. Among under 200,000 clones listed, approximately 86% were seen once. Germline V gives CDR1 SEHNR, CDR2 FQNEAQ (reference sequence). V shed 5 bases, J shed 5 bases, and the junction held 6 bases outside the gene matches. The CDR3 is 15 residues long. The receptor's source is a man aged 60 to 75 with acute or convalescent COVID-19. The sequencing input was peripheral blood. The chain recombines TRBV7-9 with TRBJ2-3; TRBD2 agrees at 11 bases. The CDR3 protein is CASSHTSGRIDTQYF. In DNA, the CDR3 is TGTGCCAGCAGCCATACTAGCGGGAGAATAGATACGCAGTATTTT.